A selection of T cell receptor beta chains follows, all from one sample in a study of response to subunit inactivated influenza vaccine. TCRdb re-called the RT-PCR reads through MiXCR, storing one row per CDR3 protein. The sample holds 150,000 to 200,000 distinct CDR3 sequences, around 9% seen once. This material consisted of non-naive T cells sorted from PBMCs, taken on the day of vaccination. Receptor source: a man between 50 and 59 years old who received an inactivated influenza vaccine. The CDR3 runs from the conserved cysteine through the conserved F or W. A D gene is named only where the DNA matches it firmly. Clone size, where shown, is once, few, many, or a class for clones that have expanded.

>many|TRBV12-3/TRBV12-4|-|TRBJ1-4
TGTGCCAGCAGCCGTACAGGATCAACTAATGAAAAACTGTTTTTT
CASSRTGSTNEKLFF
>-|TRBV19|-|TRBJ2-3
TGTGCCAGTAGTATAGATCGCGGGGATACGCAGTATTTT
CASSIDRGDTQYF
>many|TRBV28|TRBD1|TRBJ1-2
TGTGCCAGCAGAACAGGGGGCGTGGAAGGCTACACCTTC
CASRTGGVEGYTF
>few|TRBV9|-|TRBJ2-4
TGTGCCAGCAGCGTCTCCGCACGAGCTGGGGACTCCCTCCCCAACATTCAGTACTTC
CASSVSARAGDSLPNIQYF
>many|TRBV12-3/TRBV12-4|-|TRBJ1-4
TGTGCCAGCAGCTTCCTGAATGAAAAACTGTTTTTT
CASSFLNEKLFF
>few|TRBV7-9|-|TRBJ2-7
TGTGCCAGCAGCTTAGGGACAACACGAAGCTCCGAGCAGTACTTC
CASSLGTTRSSEQYF
>many|TRBV20-1|TRBD1|TRBJ1-5
TGCAGTGCTGGGGACAGGGTTTCCATCCAGCCCCAGCATTTT
CSAGDRVSIQPQHF
>few|TRBV27|-|TRBJ2-7
TGTGCCAGCAGTTTCAGGTTGGGCAGGGCTGGCGAGCAGTACTTC
CASSFRLGRAGEQYF
>many|TRBV7-2|-|TRBJ1-2
TGTGCCAGCAGCTTAGTAACAGGCGGAGGCTATGGCTACACCTTC
CASSLVTGGGYGYTF
>-|TRBV27|-|TRBJ1-1
TGTGCCAGCAGTTTGGACCGATGGACTGAAGCTTTCTTT
CASSLDRWTEAFF
>few|TRBV5-8|TRBD2|TRBJ2-1
TGTGCCAGCAGCTTGGGACTAGCGGTATATTCCTACAATGAGCAGTTCTTC
CASSLGLAVYSYNEQFF
>many|TRBV5-1|-|TRBJ2-1
TGCGCCAGCAGGCCGGGGTACTACAATGAGCAGTTCTTC
CASRPGYYNEQFF
>many|TRBV11-2|TRBD1|TRBJ1-2
TGTGCCAGCAGCTTCCAGGGGGCAATGAACTATGGCTACACCTTC
CASSFQGAMNYGYTF
>many|TRBV12-3/TRBV12-4|-|TRBJ1-6
TGTGCCAGCAGTTTCACGGGGAATTCACCCCTCCACTTT
CASSFTGNSPLHF
>few|TRBV20-1|TRBD2|TRBJ2-3
TGCAGTGCCAACAAAGCCCGGGGGGGCCGCACAGATACGCAGTATTTT
CSANKARGGRTDTQYF
>-|TRBV3-1|-|TRBJ1-2
TGTGCCAGCAGCCAAGCTGGGGCAGCAGCCTATGGCTACACCTTC
CASSQAGAAAYGYTF
>-|TRBV3-1|TRBD2|TRBJ2-1
TGTGCCAGCAGCCATGTACACCGAGACGATAGCGGGTACAATGAGCAGTTCTTC
CASSHVHRDDSGYNEQFF
>-|TRBV6-1|-|TRBJ2-7
TGTGCCAGCAGTGCCCAGGGAGGTTCCTACGAGCAGTACTTC
CASSAQGGSYEQYF
>few|TRBV29-1|-|TRBJ1-1
TGCAGCGTCTTACAGGTAAAAACTGAAGCTTTCTTT
CSVLQVKTEAFF
>-|TRBV5-1|-|TRBJ2-1
TGCGCCAGCAGCTTGTCATTACAGGGGGGGTACAATGAGCAGTTCTTC
CASSLSLQGGYNEQFF
>-|TRBV7-9|-|TRBJ2-2
TGTGCCGCCCGGGTCGGGGGATTCGGGGAGCTGTTTTTT
CAARVGGFGELFF
>-|TRBV25-1|-|TRBJ2-5
TGTGCCAGCAGTGGTAATGCCGACAGTACTATACAAGAGACCCAGTACTTC
CASSGNADSTIQETQYF
>-|TRBV2|-|TRBJ2-7
TGTGCCAGCAGTGACAGACTTTCCTACGAGCAGTACTTC
CASSDRLSYEQYF
>few|TRBV7-9|TRBD2|TRBJ2-1
TGTGCCAGCAACGGCGGGGGAGCCTCCTACAATGAGCAGTTCTTC
CASNGGGASYNEQFF
>few|TRBV6-5|-|TRBJ2-6
TGTGCCAGCAGTTACTGGCAGGGCCCCTCCTTCTCTGGGGCCAACGTCCTGACTTTC
CASSYWQGPSFSGANVLTF
>few|TRBV7-9|TRBD1|TRBJ2-1
TGTGCCAGCAGGCGGACAGGGGATAAGATCCATGAGCAGTTCTTC
CASRRTGDKIHEQFF